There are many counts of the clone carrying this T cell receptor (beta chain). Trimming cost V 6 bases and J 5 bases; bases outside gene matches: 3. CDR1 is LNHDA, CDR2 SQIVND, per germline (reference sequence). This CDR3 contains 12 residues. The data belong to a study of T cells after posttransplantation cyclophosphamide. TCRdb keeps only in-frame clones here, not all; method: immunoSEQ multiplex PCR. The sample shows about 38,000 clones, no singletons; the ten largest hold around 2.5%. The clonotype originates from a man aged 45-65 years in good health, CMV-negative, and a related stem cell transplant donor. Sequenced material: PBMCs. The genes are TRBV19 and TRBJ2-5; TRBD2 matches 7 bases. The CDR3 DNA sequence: TGTGCCAGTAGCGGGAGGACGGAGACCCAGTACTTC. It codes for CASSGRTETQYF.